This TCR beta chain was sequenced for a study of identifying expanded T cells in peripheral blood (dated by TCRdb to about 2019). At the level of the whole study: Four technical replicates, made by sequencing separate aliquots from the same pool of genomic DNA, were compared pairwise. Beyond this particular receptor, the publication reports: The authors expected that biological variance in healthy repertoires might rise further over much longer intervals, such as months to years. About 1.3 differentially abundant clones were flagged by the binomial model between technical replicates, whereas about 15 and 18 were flagged over roughly two weeks and four weeks, respectively. In all healthy donors, the variance in clone template counts between samples taken two weeks apart rose significantly as total template count increased. The beta-binomial model significantly reduced the number of clones called differentially abundant and the false-positive rate across all healthy-donor time intervals.

No immune events, such as infections, were documented for the healthy donors during the collection period. Time-dependent variance in a beta-binomial model of T-cell clone differential abundance was calibrated using healthy-donor blood repertoires as a training cohort. The training cohort comprised roughly ten healthy donors, 3 female and 7 male. An age range of roughly 29 to 65 years, with an average of about 43 years, was recorded for the donors. Whole blood from each healthy donor was obtained from a commercial supplier and was collected at three time points roughly 14 days apart. For immunosequencing, genomic DNA was extracted from unsorted whole blood. Relative to germline, V is 3 bases shorter and J is 4 bases shorter, with 10 bases between their ends. The germline V gene encodes CDR1 MRHNA and CDR2 SNTAGT. Spanning cysteine to phenylalanine, the CDR3 consists of 14 amino acids. Solely the CDR3 DNA is kept, with 42 bases framed from the first base.

This clone was observed once. Its target antigen remains unknown. No base-level quality is on record; no much larger clone is a single base apart. The immunoSEQ Assay, which uses bias-controlled multiplex PCR amplification of genomic DNA, was used to profile TCRbeta CDR3 regions. As for the original processing: The absolute abundance of each unique TCRbeta CDR3 region was quantified after sequences were collapsed and filtered. Two models were used to test differential abundance: a binomial model (Fisher-equivalent) and a beta-binomial model that adds time-dependent variance fitted from healthy donors. Any clone with fewer than 5 combined templates was excluded, and a clone was called differentially abundant if its Benjamini-Hochberg FDR was below 0.01. The form v = (b*log(k)+a)^2 was used to model beta-binomial variance as a function of total template count across the two samples. TCRdb limited this immuneACCESS table to in-frame rearrangements with V and J called. A share of clones is missing; checked studies link under half to unresolved V genes, and the rest is unexplained. Clone size and the V and J calls come from that table; the DNA yielded D and trimming. In this sample the table shows more than 85,000 clones, 70% to 90% of which occur a single time. 12% to 15% of the sample lies in the top ten.

The sample consisted of blood. The chain employs TRBV6-4 and TRBJ2-1; a tentative D match to TRBD1 spans 6 bases. This sequence was found in a person aged 18 to 70 in good health. The DNA sequence follows: TGTGCCAGCAGTGAGAAGGGGGAGTACAATGAGCAGTTCTTC. It translates to CASSEKGEYNEQFF.